The 16 T cell receptor beta chains reported below all come from one sample, sequenced in a study of blood T cells in healthy people across ages. Sample-barcoded 5' priming and a J-beta primer mix drove a second PCR of 7 to 11 cycles. Each CDR3 protein gets one entry after TCRdb re-called the 5' RACE reads with MiXCR. The repertoire holds 920,000 or so distinct CDR3 sequences, with 45% as singletons. Sequenced sample: blood. The receptors were gathered from an older woman in good health.

V usage is TRBV12-3 or TRBV12-4 and J usage is TRBJ2-5; D is possibly TRBD1 or TRBD2 (5 bases each). This CDR3 has 13 residues. The V end lost 5 bases, the J end lost 4 bases, and 11 bases lay between the germline ends. CDR3 sequence reads: CASSVRGLETQYF. DNA for the CDR3: TGTGCCAGCAGTGTGAGGGGTTTAGAGACCCAGTACTTC.

Note on this clonotype: Mismatch with germline at one junction end may stem from a read error. As DNA, the CDR3 is TGTGCCAGCAGTAGACCGGGAGTGAGGACAGATACGCAATATTTT. Amino acid sequence: CASSRPGVRTDTQYF. The chain combines TRBV12-3 or TRBV12-4 with TRBJ2-3, with D possibly called TRBD1 or TRBD2 (6 bases each). The length of the CDR3 is 15 residues.

The chain joins TRBV7-8 to TRBJ2-7; 12 nucleotides match TRBD1. Germline V CDR1 and CDR2: SGHVS, FQNEAQ. The V gene end was trimmed by 5 bases and the J gene end by 5 bases; junction bases not matched to a gene: 7. The CDR3 length is 15 residues. The CDR3 reads CASSRRGQGADEQYF. The CDR3 DNA reads as TGTGCCAGCAGCCGTAGGGGACAGGGGGCCGACGAGCAGTACTTC.

The chain links TRBV20-1 to TRBJ2-5, with TRBD2 matching 14 bases. This CDR3 has 13 residues. Germline assignment: CDR1 DFQATT and CDR2 SNEGSKA (reference sequence). Trimming removed 6 bases from V and 11 bases from J; junction bases left unmatched: 8. CDR3 region: CSAAGTSGSEQYF. CDR3 in DNA: TGCAGTGCGGCCGGGACTAGCGGGAGTGAGCAGTACTTC.

The chain couples TRBV3-1 to TRBJ1-2, with D maybe TRBD1 (6 bases). V gave up 1 base and J gave up 4 bases, with 10 bases separating them. CDR1 and CDR2 from the germline V gene are LGHDT and YNNKEL (reference sequence). This CDR3 comprises 14 residues. CDR3 nucleotides: TGTGCCAGCAGCCAAGGAACAGGGAGCTATGGCTACACCTTC. Translation gives CASSQGTGSYGYTF.

Concerning this clonotype: A much larger clone lies one base from this, so it may be a read error. The chain carries TRBV12-3 or TRBV12-4 and TRBJ2-1; D is uncertain. The CDR3 totals 13 residues. For the CDR3, the DNA is TGTGCCAGCAGTTTCTTCTCTCCAAATGATCAGTTCTTC. This gives the protein CASSFFSPNDQFF.

The chain carries TRBV28 and TRBJ2-5; 8 bases are shared with TRBD2. This CDR3 spans 16 amino acids. Germline V gene data show CDR1 as MDHEN and CDR2 as SYDVKM. V dropped 2 bases and J dropped 2; count of bases not matched to a gene: 7. CDR3 sequence: CASSLRLASIQETQYF. The CDR3 nucleotides read TGTGCCAGCAGTTTACGACTAGCGTCGATTCAAGAGACCCAGTACTTC.

This sequence joins TRBV5-1 and TRBJ2-5; TRBD1 is a possible D gene (6 bases). V lost 1 base and J lost 11, with 18 bases in between. Germline values: CDR1 SGHRS, CDR2 YFSETQ. The length of the CDR3 is 14 residues. CDR3 residues: CASSLSGANDEQYF. The CDR3 DNA reads as TGCGCCAGCAGCTTGTCAGGGGCGAACGATGAGCAGTACTTC. The whole variable domain, remainder taken from reference TRBV5-1 and TRBJ2-5, is KAGVTQTPRYLIKTRGQQVTLSCSPISGHRSVSWYQQTPGQGLQFLFEYFSETQRNKGNFPGRFSGRQFSNSRSEMNVSTLELGDSALYLCASSLSGANDEQYFGPGTRLLVL.

The rearrangement uses TRBV4-2 and TRBJ2-6, with TRBD2 as a possible D gene (5 bases). The CDR3 length is 16 residues. From germline, CDR1 is LGHNA and CDR2 YNFKEQ. The ends were cut back, 3 bases at V and 0 bases at J, with 9 bases in the middle. The DNA of the CDR3 is TGTGCCAGCAGCCAGGGAGAGAACTCTGGGGCCAACGTCCTGACTTTC. Its protein is CASSQGENSGANVLTF.

This clonotype was seen a few times. This chain joins TRBV5-1 and TRBJ2-5; D gene ambiguous. CDR3 length equals 14 residues. The germline V and J ends were trimmed by 0 bases and 3 bases, with 9 bases remaining between them. The germline V gene encodes CDR1 SGHRS and CDR2 YFSETQ. This CDR3 reads CASSLAGQKETQYF. In DNA, the CDR3 is TGCGCCAGCAGCTTGGCCGGGCAGAAAGAGACCCAGTACTTC.

This clonotype was observed a few times. This sequence joins TRBV4-1 and TRBJ2-1; 8 nucleotides align to TRBD2. Germline CDR1 MGHRA, CDR2 YSYEKL. With V trimmed by 0 bases and J by 4 bases, 8 bases remained unmatched. This CDR3 has 17 residues. CDR3 in amino acids: CASSQDAGGAGYNEQFF. CDR3 coding DNA: TGCGCCAGCAGCCAAGATGCGGGAGGCGCGGGATACAATGAGCAGTTCTTC.

This clonotype turned up a few times. This chain links TRBV27 with TRBJ2-3; 7 positions match TRBD2. This CDR3 has 18 amino acids. The V gene's germline CDR1 is MNHEY and CDR2 SMNVEV (reference sequence). After removal of 2 bases from V and 6 bases from J, the junction contained 17 bases not matched to a gene. The CDR3: CASSLPPLVSGLSDTQYF. CDR3 bases: TGTGCCAGCAGTTTACCCCCTCTGGTTAGCGGGCTATCGGATACGCAGTATTTT.

This clonotype was counted at least ten times. The CDR3 DNA reads TGCAGTGCTAGGGGGGACTACCCGAGTGAGACCCAGTACTTC. Translation: CSARGDYPSETQYF. The chain couples TRBV20-1 to TRBJ2-5, with 7 bases matching TRBD2. Germline V gene lookup returns CDR1 DFQATT and CDR2 SNEGSKA (reference sequence). The ends lost 3 bases at V and 5 bases at J; junction bases unmatched: 9. The CDR3 sequence is 14 residues long.

This clonotype came up a few times. V is TRBV4-1 and J is TRBJ2-1; D unresolved. The length of the CDR3 is 15 residues. V lost 5 bases to trimming and J lost 5 bases, with 16 bases between them. Germline-derived CDR1 and CDR2 are MGHRA and YSYEKL. The CDR3 DNA sequence: TGCGCCAGCAGCGTCGGAGTAGGGCGAGACAATGAGCAGTTCTTC. Encoded protein: CASSVGVGRDNEQFF.

Only one count was recorded for this clonotype. CDR3 protein: CASSYSLATNEKLFF. Here the CDR3 DNA reads TGTGCCAGCAGTTACTCCCTGGCAACTAATGAAAAACTGTTTTTT. The V call is TRBV6-5, the J call TRBJ1-4; D unresolved. This CDR3 is built from 15 residues. V was pared by 0 bases and J by 0 bases, with 5 bases between. Germline-derived CDR1 and CDR2 are MNHEY and SVGAGI.

The V gene is TRBV5-1, the J gene TRBJ1-1, with D possibly matching TRBD1 (5 bases). V was pared by 3 bases and J by 6 bases, with 9 bases between. From germline, CDR1 is SGHRS and CDR2 YFSETQ. The CDR3 consists of 12 residues. The CDR3 region has the DNA TGCGCCAGCAGCTGGGGGTCCGCTGAAGCTTTCTTT. Translated: CASSWGSAEAFF.